This T cell receptor beta chain appears in the sequencing data of a study of breast tumors, draining lymph nodes, adjacent tissues. From the multiplex PCR reads, TCRdb called clonotypes with MiXCR, one entry per CDR3 protein. The data contain about 150,000 distinct CDR3 sequences, more than 20% of them singletons. Axillary draining lymph nodes of breast cancer patients supplied the node samples. This clonotype was found a few times. The antigen is unknown. CDR1 and CDR2 from the germline V gene are MDHEN and SYDVKM. CDR3 length: 15 amino acids. The junction had 11 bases not matched to a gene; V was cut back by 4 bases and J by 7 bases. Whole-study results and caveats: Luminal-like breast cancer showed significantly higher tumor–nontumor repertoire similarity than basal-like.

The sample consisted of axillary lymph node tissue. The chain links TRBV28 to TRBJ2-5, with 8 bases that match TRBD2. The TCR comes from a female donor with breast cancer. Some clones in this sample may be carry-over from other donors' samples. CDR3 sequence: CASSSLAGPGGTQYF. The CDR3 bases are TGTGCCAGCAGTTCCCTAGCGGGCCCGGGAGGGACCCAGTACTTC.